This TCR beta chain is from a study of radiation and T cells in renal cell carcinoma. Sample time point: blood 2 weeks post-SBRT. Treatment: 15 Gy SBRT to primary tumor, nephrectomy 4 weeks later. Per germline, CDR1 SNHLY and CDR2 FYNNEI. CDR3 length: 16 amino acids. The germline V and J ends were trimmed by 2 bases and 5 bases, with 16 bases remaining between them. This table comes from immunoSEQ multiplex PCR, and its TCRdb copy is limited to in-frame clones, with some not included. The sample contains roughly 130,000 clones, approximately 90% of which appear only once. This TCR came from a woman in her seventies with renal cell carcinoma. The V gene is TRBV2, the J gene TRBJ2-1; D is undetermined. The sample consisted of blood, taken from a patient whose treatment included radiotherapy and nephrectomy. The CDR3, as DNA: TGTGCCAGCAGTGAATTAGCCAGTTCCCGCAACAATGAGCAGTTCTTC. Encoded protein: CASSELASSRNNEQFF.